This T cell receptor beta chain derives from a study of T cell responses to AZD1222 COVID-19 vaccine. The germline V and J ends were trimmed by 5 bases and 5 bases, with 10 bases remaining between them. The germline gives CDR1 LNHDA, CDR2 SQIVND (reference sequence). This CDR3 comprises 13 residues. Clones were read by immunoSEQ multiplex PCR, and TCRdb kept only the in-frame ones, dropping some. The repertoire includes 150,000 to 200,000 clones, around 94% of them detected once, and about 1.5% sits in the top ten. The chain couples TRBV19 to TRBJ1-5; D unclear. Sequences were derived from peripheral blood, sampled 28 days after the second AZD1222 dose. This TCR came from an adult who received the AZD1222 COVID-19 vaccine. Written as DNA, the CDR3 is TGTGCCAGTAGTCCCCGAACGGATCAGCCCCAGCATTTT. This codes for CASSPRTDQPQHF.